The clone carrying this TCR beta chain was seen a single time. The antigen is not known. An input of about 0.5 to 1 ug of RNA was subjected to reverse transcription using random hexamers. Coverage of TCR beta CDR3 amplification by immunoSEQ multiplex PCR extended to 54 Vbeta and 13 Jbeta. TCRdb used MiXCR to reprocess the immunoSEQ multiplex PCR reads, holding one entry per CDR3 protein. The sample lists some 170,000 distinct CDR3 sequences; just under 95% were seen once. The data are from a study of CD8 T cells in Susac syndrome. Broader study findings: Regarding the TCR sequencing and HLA analysis, the study admitted that a relatively small number of individuals were involved.

The T cells that were sequenced for TCR beta were CD8+ and CD4+ cells from blood. TEMRA cells were FACS-enriched and CD8+ and CD4+ T cells negatively isolated. The J segment lost 3 bases and the V segment lost 3 bases, leaving 7 bases of the junction unmatched. There are 15 residues in the CDR3. Germline V gene lookup returns CDR1 SGDLS and CDR2 YYNGEE. This TCR was sampled from a human donor in good health. Sequencing was carried out using CD4+ T cells from PBMCs. V and J are TRBV9 and TRBJ1-2; 8 nucleotides agree with TRBD1. The CDR3 region has the DNA TGTGCCAGCAGCGCCCTAACAGGGGGATACTATGGCTACACCTTC. Its translation is CASSALTGGYYGYTF.